Listed here are 13 T cell receptor beta chains from one sample, sequenced in a study of control samples from healthy donors and cancer patients. Method: immunoSEQ multiplex PCR; TCRdb's copy keeps in-frame clones and lacks some. The sample comprises tens of thousands of clones, 89% of which are singletons, and 4.5% to 7% rests with the top ten. Sequenced sample: blood. These receptors originate from a man aged 45-65 years in good health.

The rearrangement joins TRBV30 to TRBJ1-6; D gene uncertain. Germline V gene data show CDR1 as GTSNPN and CDR2 as SVGIG (reference sequence). Trimming left V 3 bases short and J 2 bases short, with 8 bases between. CDR3 length: 14 residues. This chain's CDR3 is CAWRVAAYNSPLHF. The DNA of the CDR3 is TGTGCCTGGAGGGTGGCAGCCTATAATTCACCCCTCCACTTT.

The count of this clone is one. The chain carries TRBV30 and TRBJ1-1, with unresolved D. Trimming removed 0 bases at V and 1 base at J, with 9 bases between. The germline CDR1 and CDR2 sequences are GTSNPN and SVGIG (reference sequence). This CDR3 has 14 amino acids. The CDR3 nucleotides are TGTGCCTGGAGTGTACTCCCAGCGAACACTGAAGCTTTCTTT. Protein product: CAWSVLPANTEAFF.

This clone was counted a single time. The chain joins TRBV30 to TRBJ1-5; D unclear. The CDR3 is 13 residues long. Germline assignment: CDR1 GTSNPN and CDR2 SVGIG (reference sequence). Trimming left V 2 bases short and J 5 bases short, with 10 bases between. The CDR3 DNA is TGTGCCTGGAGTTCGGGTCTGGATCAGCCCCAGCATTTT. Residues: CAWSSGLDQPQHF. The full variable domain, in which reference TRBV30 and TRBJ1-5 provide the parts outside the CDR3, is SQTIHQWPATLVQPVGSPLSLECTVEGTSNPNLYWYRQAAGRGLQLLFYSVGIGQISSEVPQNLSASRPQDRQFILSSKKLLLSDSGFYLCAWSSGLDQPQHFGDGTRLSIL.

This chain links TRBV5-1 with TRBJ1-1; 9 positions match TRBD1. With 0 bases clipped from V and 4 bases from J, the junction kept 7 bases outside the gene matches. The germline V gene has CDR1 SGHRS and CDR2 YFSETQ. This CDR3 has 16 amino acids. CDR3 coding DNA: TGCGCCAGCAGCTTGGCGACAGGGGGGAGGGTCACTGAAGCTTTCTTT. Encoded protein: CASSLATGGRVTEAFF.

The chain uses TRBV5-1 and TRBJ1-2, with D perhaps matching TRBD1 (6 bases). Trimming took 3 bases from V and 1 from J, leaving 10 bases between them. Germline lookup yields CDR1 SGHRS and CDR2 YFSETQ. This CDR3 is 14 amino acids long. CDR3 amino acids: CASSWGTNNYGYTF. In nucleotides, the CDR3 is TGCGCCAGCAGCTGGGGGACAAATAACTATGGCTACACCTTC. Full variable domain (remainder filled in from reference TRBV5-1 and TRBJ1-2): KAGVTQTPRYLIKTRGQQVTLSCSPISGHRSVSWYQQTPGQGLQFLFEYFSETQRNKGNFPGRFSGRQFSNSRSEMNVSTLELGDSALYLCASSWGTNNYGYTFGSGTRLTVV.

The rearrangement uses TRBV18 and TRBJ1-5; possibly TRBD1 for D (6 bases). V shed 6 bases and J shed 1 base, with 10 bases lying between them. This CDR3 spans 14 amino acids. CDR1 is KGHSH and CDR2 is LQKENI in the germline V gene. The CDR3 DNA sequence: TGTGCCAGCTCCCTTGACAGGAGCAATCAGCCCCAGCATTTT. Residues: CASSLDRSNQPQHF.

V gene TRBV6-5 combines with J gene TRBJ1-3, with D possibly TRBD1 on 5 matching bases. V was pared by 0 bases and J by 4 bases, with 13 bases between. The CDR3 spans 16 residues. The germline V gene has CDR1 MNHEY and CDR2 SVGAGI. The CDR3 here is CASSYSTRGGGNTIYF. The CDR3 region has the DNA TGTGCCAGCAGTTACTCGACTAGGGGAGGAGGAAACACCATATATTTT.

On this clone itself: The sample contains more than one DNA sequence encoding this CDR3. The rearrangement joins TRBV4-1 to TRBJ1-2, with D unclear. The CDR3 length is 14 residues. Germline V gives CDR1 MGHRA, CDR2 YSYEKL. The V and J ends lost 1 base and 2 bases respectively, with 8 bases between them. CDR3 sequence: CASSQVEENYGYTF. Here the CDR3 DNA reads TGCGCCAGCAGCCAAGTGGAGGAGAACTATGGCTACACCTTC.

The chain employs TRBV27 and TRBJ2-7; weak D call: TRBD1 (6 bases). This CDR3 is built from 16 residues. The germline V gene has CDR1 MNHEY and CDR2 SMNVEV (reference sequence). Trimming stripped 4 bases from V and 5 bases from J, with 21 bases between. In nucleotides, the CDR3 is TGTGCCAGCAGTTCCAGCAGGGGCCATTTTATCAACGAGCAGTACTTC. Encoded protein: CASSSSRGHFINEQYF.

V gene TRBV11-3 combines with J gene TRBJ2-1, with D perhaps matching TRBD1 (6 bases). CDR1 and CDR2 from the germline V gene are SGHNT and YENEEA. V shed 5 bases and J shed 6 bases, with 20 bases lying between them. The CDR3 is made up of 16 amino acids. Written as DNA, the CDR3 is TGTGCCAGCAGCCTAGGGTCGAACAGGGACGCCAATGAGCAGTTCTTC. Its protein product is CASSLGSNRDANEQFF.

The J gene is TRBJ1-1, the V gene TRBV9, with 10 positions matching TRBD1. The junction had 2 bases not matched to a gene; V was cut back by 2 bases and J by 4 bases. This CDR3 comprises 14 residues. Germline V gene lookup returns CDR1 SGDLS and CDR2 YYNGEE. The CDR3 protein is CASSVTGGITEAFF. CDR3 coding DNA: TGTGCCAGCAGCGTGACAGGGGGCATCACTGAAGCTTTCTTT.

The chain recombines TRBV30 with TRBJ1-3; D may be TRBD1 (5 bases). The germline CDR1 and CDR2 sequences are GTSNPN and SVGIG (reference sequence). The germline V and J ends were trimmed by 4 bases and 6 bases, with 19 bases remaining between them. This CDR3 has 15 residues. CDR3 sequence reads: CAWTGPDSSVNTIYF. CDR3 DNA: TGTGCCTGGACGGGCCCAGACAGTAGCGTAAACACCATATATTTT.

The rearrangement joins TRBV25-1 to TRBJ2-2, with 9 bases aligning to TRBD2. The V gene end was trimmed by 4 bases and the J gene end by 4 bases; junction bases not matched to a gene: 10. This CDR3 is 17 amino acids long. CDR1 and CDR2 (germline): MGHDK, SYGVNS. This CDR3 reads CASSAWVGGGATGELFF. CDR3 DNA: TGTGCCAGCAGTGCTTGGGTAGGCGGGGGGGCCACCGGGGAGCTGTTTTTT.